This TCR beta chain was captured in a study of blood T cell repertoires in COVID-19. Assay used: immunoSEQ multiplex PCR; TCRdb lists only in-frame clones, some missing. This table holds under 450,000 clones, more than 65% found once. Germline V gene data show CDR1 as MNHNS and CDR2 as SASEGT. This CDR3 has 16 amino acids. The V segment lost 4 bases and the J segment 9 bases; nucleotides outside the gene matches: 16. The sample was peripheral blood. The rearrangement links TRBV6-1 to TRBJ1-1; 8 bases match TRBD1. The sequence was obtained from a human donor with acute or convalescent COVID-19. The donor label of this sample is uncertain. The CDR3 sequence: CASSGGDTQGARKAFF. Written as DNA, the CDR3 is TGTGCCAGCAGTGGGGGGGATACCCAGGGGGCGCGGAAAGCTTTCTTT.